This TCR beta chain emerged from a study of cytomegalovirus exposure and HLA in healthy donors. Points from the study as a whole: A later analysis linked a missense variant in DCLRE1C to the trimming of TCR beta V and J genes.

Vbeta (60) and Jbeta (13) primers were used in the PCR. Only in-frame clones appear in the TCRdb table, and some are missing; sequencing was by immunoSEQ multiplex PCR. The sample consists of 90,000 or so clones, roughly 82% of them appearing once. This CDR3 comprises 16 residues. The germline gives CDR1 SGHRS, CDR2 YFSETQ. The V gene end was trimmed by 5 bases and the J gene end by 3 bases; junction bases not matched to a gene: 10. Remarks on this clone: The antigen remains unidentified.

The clonotype originates from a man under 40 in good health and CMV-seropositive. The chain joins TRBV5-1 to TRBJ2-3; TRBD1 aligns across 9 bases. Sequencing input: PBMCs. As DNA, the CDR3 is TGCGCCAGCAGTAGCCGGGACAGGGAATGGACAGATACGCAGTATTTT. It yields the protein CASSSRDREWTDTQYF. Combining the CDR3 with reference TRBV5-1 and TRBJ2-3 gives the whole variable domain KAGVTQTPRYLIKTRGQQVTLSCSPISGHRSVSWYQQTPGQGLQFLFEYFSETQRNKGNFPGRFSGRQFSNSRSEMNVSTLELGDSALYLCASSSRDREWTDTQYFGPGTRLTVL.